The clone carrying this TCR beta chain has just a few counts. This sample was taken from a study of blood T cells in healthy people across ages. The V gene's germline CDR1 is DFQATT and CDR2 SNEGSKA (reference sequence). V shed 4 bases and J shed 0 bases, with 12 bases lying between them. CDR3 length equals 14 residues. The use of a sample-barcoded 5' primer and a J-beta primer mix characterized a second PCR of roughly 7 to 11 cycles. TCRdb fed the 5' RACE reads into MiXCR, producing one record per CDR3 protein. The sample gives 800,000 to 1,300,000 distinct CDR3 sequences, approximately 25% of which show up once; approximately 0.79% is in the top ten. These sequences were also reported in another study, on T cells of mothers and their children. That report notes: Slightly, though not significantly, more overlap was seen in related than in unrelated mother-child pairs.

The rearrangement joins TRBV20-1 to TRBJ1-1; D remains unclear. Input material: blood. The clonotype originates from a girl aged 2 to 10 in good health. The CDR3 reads CSAKPVYMNTEAFF. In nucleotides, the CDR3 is TGCAGTGCTAAGCCGGTTTATATGAACACTGAAGCTTTCTTT.